These 6 T cell receptor beta chains originate from one sample sequenced in a study of naive and memory T cell subsets. The beta constant-region primer was an equimolar mix of two oligonucleotides covering TRBC1 and TRBC2. The ligated cDNA underwent four PCR rounds using SP2 and nested alpha and beta constant-region primers. TCRdb used MiXCR to reprocess the UMI-ligation and nested PCR reads, holding one entry per CDR3 protein. The profile shows about 90,000 distinct CDR3 sequences, about 11% of them singletons. Overall study findings and caveats: Naive repertoires, especially CD8, held a few larger clonotypes, possibly memory cells re-expressing CD45RA.

No antigen is known for these receptors. Sequenced input: naive CD4+ T cells from blood. The receptors originated from a human donor in good health.

V and J are TRBV6-5 and TRBJ2-7, with D maybe TRBD2 (5 bases). The CDR3 totals 13 residues. Trimming cost V 4 bases and J 9 bases, with 16 bases left between them. Looked up from germline, CDR1 is MNHEY and CDR2 is SVGAGI. The CDR3 reads CASSSQTSSPQYF. CDR3 bases: TGTGCCAGCAGTTCCCAGACCTCTAGCCCGCAGTACTTC.

This clonotype was counted at least ten times. The genes are TRBV29-1 and TRBJ1-1, with unresolved D. The CDR3 is 13 residues long. The germline CDR1 and CDR2 sequences are SQVTM and ANQGSEA. The V end lost 1 base, the J end lost 2 bases, and 8 bases lay between the germline ends. DNA for the CDR3: TGCAGCGTTGAAGGAGCACCCAACACTGAAGCTTTCTTT. This codes for CSVEGAPNTEAFF. Combining the CDR3 with reference TRBV29-1 and TRBJ1-1 gives the whole variable domain SAVISQKPSRDICQRGTSLTIQCQVDSQVTMMFWYRQQPGQSLTLIATANQGSEATYESGFVIDKFPISRPNLTFSTLTVSNMSPEDSSIYLCSVEGAPNTEAFFGQGTRLTVV.

V usage is TRBV2 and J usage is TRBJ2-1; the D gene is possibly TRBD2 (5 bases). The germline V and J ends were trimmed by 7 bases and 0 bases, with 19 bases remaining between them. The germline V gene has CDR1 SNHLY and CDR2 FYNNEI. The CDR3 has 17 residues. CDR3 coding DNA: TGTGCCAGCATCCATTCTGGGAGAATGAGCTCCTACAATGAGCAGTTCTTC. Translated: CASIHSGRMSSYNEQFF. Full variable domain (rest looked up from reference TRBV2 and TRBJ2-1): EPEVTQTPSHQVTQMGQEVILRCVPISNHLYFYWYRQILGQKVEFLVSFYNNEISEKSEIFDDQFSVERPDGSNFTLKIRSTKLEDSAMYFCASIHSGRMSSYNEQFFGPGTRLTVL.

The rearrangement joins TRBV6-6 to TRBJ1-3; D is perhaps TRBD1 (5 bases). This CDR3 comprises 15 residues. Germline CDR1 MNHNY, CDR2 SVGAGI (reference sequence). V was cut by 2 bases and J by 1 base, with 9 bases left in between. This CDR3 is CASSYGGISGNTIYF. The CDR3 region has the DNA TGTGCCAGCAGTTACGGGGGGATATCTGGAAACACCATATATTTT.

V usage is TRBV21-1 and J usage is TRBJ1-2. TRBV21-1 has pseudogene status. The CDR3 loop spans 14 amino acids. CDR3 protein: CASSKWVTLGGYTF. The DNA for the CDR3 is TGTGCCAGCAGCAAATGGGTGACACTGGGAGGCTACACCTTC.

This clonotype was observed a handful of times. The rearrangement links TRBV7-9 to TRBJ2-3, with D maybe TRBD2 (5 bases). The CDR3 runs 15 residues. V was shortened by 0 bases and J by 0 bases, with 7 bases between the two germline ends. Germline values: CDR1 SEHNR, CDR2 FQNEAQ (reference sequence). The CDR3 coding sequence is TGTGCCAGCAGCTTAGCGGGAGCTAGCACAGATACGCAGTATTTT. Translation: CASSLAGASTDTQYF.